This T cell receptor (beta chain) was recovered during a study of cytomegalovirus exposure and HLA in healthy donors. This CDR3 region has 16 residues. The germline gives CDR1 LNHNV, CDR2 YYDKDF (reference sequence). V lost 4 bases and J lost 5; bases outside the gene matches: 6. Vbeta (60) and Jbeta (13) primers were used in the PCR. Data came from immunoSEQ multiplex PCR; TCRdb stores just in-frame clones and leaves some out. Altogether approximately 170,000 clones are present, approximately 80% being singletons, with the ten largest covering about 0.8%. Input material: PBMCs. This rearrangement joins TRBV15 to TRBJ2-1; 12 bases are a match to TRBD1. This receptor was obtained from a young woman in good health and CMV-seronegative. CDR3 DNA sequence: TGTGCCACCAGCAAAAAAGGGGACAGGGGGCACAATGAGCAGTTCTTC. This sequence encodes CATSKKGDRGHNEQFF.